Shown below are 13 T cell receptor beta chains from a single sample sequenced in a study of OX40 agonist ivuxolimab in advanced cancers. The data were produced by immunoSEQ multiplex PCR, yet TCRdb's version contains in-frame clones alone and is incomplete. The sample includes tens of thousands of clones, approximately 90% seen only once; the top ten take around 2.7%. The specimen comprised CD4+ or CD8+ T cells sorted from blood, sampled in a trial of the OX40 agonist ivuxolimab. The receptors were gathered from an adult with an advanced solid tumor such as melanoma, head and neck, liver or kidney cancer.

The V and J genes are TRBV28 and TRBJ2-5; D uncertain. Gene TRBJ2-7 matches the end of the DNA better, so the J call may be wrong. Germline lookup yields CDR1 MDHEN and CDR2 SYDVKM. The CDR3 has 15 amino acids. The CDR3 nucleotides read TGTGCCAGCAGTTTGGCCCAATTGGGCCTCTACGAGCAGTACTTC. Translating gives CASSLAQLGLYEQYF.

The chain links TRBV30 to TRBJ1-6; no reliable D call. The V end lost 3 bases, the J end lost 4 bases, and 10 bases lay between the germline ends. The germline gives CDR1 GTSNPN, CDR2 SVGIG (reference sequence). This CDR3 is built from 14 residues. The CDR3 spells CAWRSREYNSPLHF. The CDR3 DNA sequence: TGTGCCTGGAGGTCACGGGAATATAATTCACCCCTCCACTTT. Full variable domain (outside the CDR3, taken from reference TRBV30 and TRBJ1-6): SQTIHQWPATLVQPVGSPLSLECTVEGTSNPNLYWYRQAAGRGLQLLFYSVGIGQISSEVPQNLSASRPQDRQFILSSKKLLLSDSGFYLCAWRSREYNSPLHFGNGTRLTVT.

The CDR3 DNA is TGCGCCAGCAGCTTGTACAGGGAAGAGACCCAGTACTTC. Its protein is CASSLYREETQYF. The gene calls are TRBV5-1 and TRBJ2-5; D perhaps matches TRBD1 (6 bases). CDR3 size: 13 residues. V was pared by 1 base and J by 3 bases, with 7 bases between. Germline V CDR1 and CDR2: SGHRS, YFSETQ.

CDR3 in DNA: TGTGCCAGCAGTTCCCCGGGACAGGGCACAGGTCAGCCCCAGCATTTT. This sequence encodes CASSSPGQGTGQPQHF. V gene TRBV28 combines with J gene TRBJ1-5; TRBD1 matches 9 bases. The junction had 10 bases not matched to a gene; V was cut back by 4 bases and J by 6 bases. The CDR3 sequence is 16 residues long. The germline gives CDR1 MDHEN, CDR2 SYDVKM.

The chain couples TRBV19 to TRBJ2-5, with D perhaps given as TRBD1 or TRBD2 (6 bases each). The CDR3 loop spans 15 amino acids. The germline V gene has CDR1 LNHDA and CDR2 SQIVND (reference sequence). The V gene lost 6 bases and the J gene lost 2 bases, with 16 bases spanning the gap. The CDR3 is CASRMEGGSQETQYF. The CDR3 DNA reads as TGTGCCAGTAGGATGGAGGGGGGTAGTCAAGAGACCCAGTACTTC.

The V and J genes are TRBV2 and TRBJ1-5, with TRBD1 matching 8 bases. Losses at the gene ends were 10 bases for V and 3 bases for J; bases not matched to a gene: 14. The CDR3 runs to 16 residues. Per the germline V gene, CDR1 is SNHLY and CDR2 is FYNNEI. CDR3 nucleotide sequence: TGTGCCATCCGATATCCGGGACAGGCGTCCAATCAGCCCCAGCATTTT. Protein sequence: CAIRYPGQASNQPQHF. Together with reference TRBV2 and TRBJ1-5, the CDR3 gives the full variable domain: EPEVTQTPSHQVTQMGQEVILRCVPISNHLYFYWYRQILGQKVEFLVSFYNNEISEKSEIFDDQFSVERPDGSNFTLKIRSTKLEDSAMYFCAIRYPGQASNQPQHFGDGTRLSIL.

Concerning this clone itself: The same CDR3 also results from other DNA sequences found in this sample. Here the CDR3 DNA reads TGTGCCAGCAGCCGGGGACAGTTGAACACTGAAGCTTTCTTT. This translates into CASSRGQLNTEAFF. The V gene is TRBV28, the J gene TRBJ1-1; 7 bases match TRBD1. The CDR3 length is 14 residues. J was trimmed by 0 bases and V by 6 bases; bases with no gene match: 4. Germline assignment: CDR1 MDHEN and CDR2 SYDVKM.

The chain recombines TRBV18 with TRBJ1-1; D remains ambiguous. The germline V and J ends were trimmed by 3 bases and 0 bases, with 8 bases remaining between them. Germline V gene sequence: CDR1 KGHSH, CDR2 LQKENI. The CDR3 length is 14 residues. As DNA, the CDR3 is TGTGCCAGCTCACCCCCGAACATGAACACTGAAGCTTTCTTT. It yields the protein CASSPPNMNTEAFF. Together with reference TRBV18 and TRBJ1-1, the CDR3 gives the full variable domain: NAGVMQNPRHLVRRRGQEARLRCSPMKGHSHVYWYRQLPEEGLKFMVYLQKENIIDESGMPKERFSAEFPKEGPSILRIQQVVRGDSAAYFCASSPPNMNTEAFFGQGTRLTVV.

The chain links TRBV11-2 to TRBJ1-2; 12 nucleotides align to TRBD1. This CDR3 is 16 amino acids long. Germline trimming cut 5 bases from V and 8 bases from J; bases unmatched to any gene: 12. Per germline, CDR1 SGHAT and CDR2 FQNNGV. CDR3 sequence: CASSIGVGQGAEGYTF. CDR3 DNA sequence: TGTGCCAGCAGCATCGGAGTGGGACAGGGGGCAGAGGGCTACACCTTC.

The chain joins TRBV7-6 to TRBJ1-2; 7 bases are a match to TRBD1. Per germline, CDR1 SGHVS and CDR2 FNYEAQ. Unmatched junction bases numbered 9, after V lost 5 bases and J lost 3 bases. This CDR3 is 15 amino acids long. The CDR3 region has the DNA TGTGCCAGCAGCCCAAGACAGGGATCCGACTATGGCTACACCTTC. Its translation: CASSPRQGSDYGYTF.

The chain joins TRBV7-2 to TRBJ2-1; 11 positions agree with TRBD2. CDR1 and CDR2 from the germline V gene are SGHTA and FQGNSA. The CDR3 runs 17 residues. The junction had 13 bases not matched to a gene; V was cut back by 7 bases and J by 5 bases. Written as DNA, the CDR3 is TGTGCCAGCACCCAACTAGCGGGGGAGGCCACTGACAATGAGCAGTTCTTC. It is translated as CASTQLAGEATDNEQFF. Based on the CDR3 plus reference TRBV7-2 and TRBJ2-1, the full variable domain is GAGVSQSPSNKVTEKGKDVELRCDPISGHTALYWYRQSLGQGLEFLIYFQGNSAPDKSGLPSDRFSAERTGGSVSTLTIQRTQQEDSAVYLCASTQLAGEATDNEQFFGPGTRLTVL.

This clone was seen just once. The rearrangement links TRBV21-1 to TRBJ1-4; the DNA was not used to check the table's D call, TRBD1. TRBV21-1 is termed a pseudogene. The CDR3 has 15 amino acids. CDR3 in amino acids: CASSKARQGREKLFF. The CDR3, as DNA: TGTGCCAGCAGCAAAGCGAGGCAGGGTCGTGAAAAACTGTTTTTT.

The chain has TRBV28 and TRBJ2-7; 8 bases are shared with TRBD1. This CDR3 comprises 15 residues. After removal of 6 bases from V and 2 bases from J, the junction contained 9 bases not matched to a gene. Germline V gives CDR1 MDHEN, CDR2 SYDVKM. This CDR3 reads CASRGAGQDTYEQYF. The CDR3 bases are TGTGCCAGCAGGGGGGCGGGACAGGACACCTACGAGCAGTACTTC.